This TCR beta chain was recorded in a study of T cell changes during pregnancy in multiple sclerosis. The CDR3 totals 15 residues. Trimming removed 0 bases at V and 5 bases at J, with 13 bases between. Per the germline V gene, CDR1 is MNHEY and CDR2 is SMNVEV (reference sequence). This clone was detected only once. Data came from immunoSEQ multiplex PCR; TCRdb stores just in-frame clones and leaves some out. The sample has approximately 50,000 clones, about 93% seen once. The material sequenced was CD4+ T cells from peripheral blood mononuclear cells, taken after pregnancy. The chain is built from TRBV27 and TRBJ2-5; D perhaps matches TRBD1 (6 bases). This clonotype originated in a female donor with multiple sclerosis, enrolled in a pregnancy study. For the CDR3, the DNA is TGTGCCAGCAGTTTATCCAGACAGGCCCTTGAGACCCAGTACTTC. Encoded protein: CASSLSRQALETQYF.